These T cell receptor beta chains were read from a single sample in a study of blood T cell repertoires in COVID-19. Assay: immunoSEQ multiplex PCR; the TCRdb copy retains only in-frame clones and omits some. Of approximately 250,000 clones in the sample, roughly four fifths are singletons; the top ten hold 15%. The sequenced material came from PBMCs or T cells enriched from blood (not recorded which). Every receptor here comes from a middle-aged man who had recovered from COVID-19. Each CDR3 is given with its conserved first and last residue. A D gene is named only where the DNA matches it firmly. Only part of the rows carry a size: once, few, many, or a class if the clone is expanded.

CDR3 DNA: TGTGCCTGGAGCGGCCTAGGGACAGGCGAGACCCAGTACTTC
CDR3 protein: CAWSGLGTGETQYF
clone size: -
V gene: TRBV30
D gene: TRBD1
J gene: TRBJ2-5

CDR3 DNA: TGTGCCAGCAGCAAAGACGAACACAGCTCTGGAAACACCATATATTTT
CDR3 protein: CASSKDEHSSGNTIYF
clone size: -
V gene: TRBV21-1
D gene: -
J gene: TRBJ1-3

CDR3 DNA: TGTGCCAGCAGTTTCCCCCAGCGGGGGGGCAATGAGCAGTTCTTC
CDR3 protein: CASSFPQRGGNEQFF
clone size: -
V gene: TRBV27
D gene: TRBD2
J gene: TRBJ2-1

CDR3 DNA: TGTGCCAGCAGCTTAGGACAGGACTATGGCTACACCTTC
CDR3 protein: CASSLGQDYGYTF
clone size: -
V gene: TRBV7-2
D gene: -
J gene: TRBJ1-2

CDR3 DNA: TGCAGCGTTGTCGTGGGACTAGCGGGAGCCGATACGCAGTATTTT
CDR3 protein: CSVVVGLAGADTQYF
clone size: -
V gene: TRBV29-1
D gene: TRBD2
J gene: TRBJ2-3

CDR3 DNA: TGTGCCAGCAGCGGCACAAGGGACAGGGCAGCTTTCTTT
CDR3 protein: CASSGTRDRAAFF
clone size: -
V gene: TRBV9
D gene: TRBD1
J gene: TRBJ1-1

CDR3 DNA: TGTGCCAGCAGCTTCGACAGCCCCGATACGCAGTATTTT
CDR3 protein: CASSFDSPDTQYF
clone size: -
V gene: TRBV9
D gene: -
J gene: TRBJ2-3

CDR3 DNA: TGCGCCAGCACCGGGGGGGAGTGGAATGAGCAGTTCTTC
CDR3 protein: CASTGGEWNEQFF
clone size: -
V gene: TRBV5-1
D gene: TRBD2
J gene: TRBJ2-1

CDR3 DNA: TGTGCCAGCAGCCCCCTAGCGGTCCCCTACAATGAGCAGTTCTTC
CDR3 protein: CASSPLAVPYNEQFF
clone size: -
V gene: TRBV6-6
D gene: TRBD2
J gene: TRBJ2-1

CDR3 DNA: TGTGCCAGCAGGAGTCTCGGGACTAGCGGCGAGCAGTACTTC
CDR3 protein: CASRSLGTSGEQYF
clone size: -
V gene: TRBV6-5
D gene: TRBD2
J gene: TRBJ2-7

CDR3 DNA: TGCAGCGCCACTAGCGGGAGGGGGGAGACCCAGTACTTC
CDR3 protein: CSATSGRGETQYF
clone size: -
V gene: TRBV29-1
D gene: TRBD2
J gene: TRBJ2-5

CDR3 DNA: TGCGCCAGCAGCCGGGGACTAGCGGGAGTCGCAGACAATGAGCAGTTCTTC
CDR3 protein: CASSRGLAGVADNEQFF
clone size: once
V gene: TRBV5-1
D gene: TRBD2
J gene: TRBJ2-1

CDR3 DNA: TGTGCCAGCAGCTTGACGCTGGCCCAAGAGACCCAGTACTTC
CDR3 protein: CASSLTLAQETQYF
clone size: -
V gene: TRBV5-5
D gene: -
J gene: TRBJ2-5

CDR3 DNA: TGTGCCAGTAGTACGACCGGGACAGGGGAGCAGTACTTC
CDR3 protein: CASSTTGTGEQYF
clone size: many
V gene: TRBV19
D gene: TRBD1
J gene: TRBJ2-7

CDR3 DNA: TGTGCCAGCAGCCCCAGAGGGGACACCCCCTACAATGAGCAGTTCTTC
CDR3 protein: CASSPRGDTPYNEQFF
clone size: -
V gene: TRBV9
D gene: -
J gene: TRBJ2-1

CDR3 DNA: TGCAGTGCCCGCAGGGGCGGGGAGCTGTTTTTT
CDR3 protein: CSARRGGELFF
clone size: -
V gene: TRBV29-1
D gene: -
J gene: TRBJ2-2

CDR3 DNA: TGCGCCAGTAATACCGGGACAACGAGCTCTGGAAACACCATATATTTT
CDR3 protein: CASNTGTTSSGNTIYF
clone size: -
V gene: TRBV5-1
D gene: -
J gene: TRBJ1-3

CDR3 DNA: TGTGCCAGCAGTCCATCACGTAGCGAGCAGTTCTTC
CDR3 protein: CASSPSRSEQFF
clone size: -
V gene: TRBV27
D gene: -
J gene: TRBJ2-1

CDR3 DNA: TGTGCCAGCAGAAGGGGACTAGCGGGCTCCTACGAGCAGTACTTC
CDR3 protein: CASRRGLAGSYEQYF
clone size: -
V gene: TRBV3-1/TRBV3-2
D gene: TRBD2
J gene: TRBJ2-7

CDR3 DNA: TGTGCCAGCAGCTTAAAACTCGGCGGGGAAGCTTTCTTT
CDR3 protein: CASSLKLGGEAFF
clone size: -
V gene: TRBV13
D gene: -
J gene: TRBJ1-1

CDR3 DNA: TGCGCCAGCAGCTTGGATGGCGGGACCTCCCTTGGCTACACCTTC
CDR3 protein: CASSLDGGTSLGYTF
clone size: -
V gene: TRBV5-1
D gene: -
J gene: TRBJ1-2

CDR3 DNA: TGTGCCAGCAGCCCATGGAGCTCCTACAATGAGCAGTTCTTC
CDR3 protein: CASSPWSSYNEQFF
clone size: -
V gene: TRBV5-4
D gene: -
J gene: TRBJ2-1

CDR3 DNA: TGCGCCAGCAGAATTGGCGGGAGTGGGTATGAGCAGTTCTTC
CDR3 protein: CASRIGGSGYEQFF
clone size: few
V gene: TRBV10-2
D gene: TRBD2
J gene: TRBJ2-1

CDR3 DNA: TGTGCCAGCAGCTTGGCCCAACAGGGGTCTGGGGCCAACGTCCTGACTTTC
CDR3 protein: CASSLAQQGSGANVLTF
clone size: -
V gene: TRBV5-8
D gene: TRBD1
J gene: TRBJ2-6

CDR3 DNA: TGCGCCAGCAGCCTAGCGGGACAGGGTTATGGCTACACCTTC
CDR3 protein: CASSLAGQGYGYTF
clone size: -
V gene: TRBV4-3
D gene: TRBD1
J gene: TRBJ1-2

CDR3 DNA: TGTGCCAGCAGCCACCCTCCGGATACGCAGTATTTT
CDR3 protein: CASSHPPDTQYF
clone size: once
V gene: TRBV3-1/TRBV3-2
D gene: -
J gene: TRBJ2-3

CDR3 DNA: TGTGCCAGTTCCCGAGCCTACCAAGAGACCCAGTACTTC
CDR3 protein: CASSRAYQETQYF
clone size: -
V gene: TRBV9
D gene: -
J gene: TRBJ2-5

CDR3 DNA: TGTGCCAGCAGCTTAGTAGGCCAAGCTCTAGGAGCGGAGCAGTACTTC
CDR3 protein: CASSLVGQALGAEQYF
clone size: -
V gene: TRBV11-1
D gene: -
J gene: TRBJ2-7

CDR3 DNA: TGTGCCAGCAGTTTAGGGACAGCGAACACTGAAGCTTTCTTT
CDR3 protein: CASSLGTANTEAFF
clone size: -
V gene: TRBV27
D gene: TRBD1
J gene: TRBJ1-1

CDR3 DNA: TGTGCCAGCAGCCACCTGGGAGCTGGCTACACCTTC
CDR3 protein: CASSHLGAGYTF
clone size: -
V gene: TRBV3-1/TRBV3-2
D gene: -
J gene: TRBJ1-2

CDR3 DNA: TGTGCCAGCAGTTACTCGATCGGGGCTGGAAACACCATATATTTT
CDR3 protein: CASSYSIGAGNTIYF
clone size: -
V gene: TRBV6-5
D gene: -
J gene: TRBJ1-3

CDR3 DNA: TGTGCCAGCAGCTTATTCCAGGCTAATTCACCCCTCCACTTT
CDR3 protein: CASSLFQANSPLHF
clone size: -
V gene: TRBV7-3
D gene: -
J gene: TRBJ1-6

CDR3 DNA: TGTGCCAGCAGACGACAGGGACCAGAAGCTTTCTTT
CDR3 protein: CASRRQGPEAFF
clone size: once
V gene: TRBV6-5
D gene: TRBD1
J gene: TRBJ1-1

CDR3 DNA: TGTGCCAGCAGCTTTGGCAGCCAAGAGACCCAGTACTTC
CDR3 protein: CASSFGSQETQYF
clone size: -
V gene: TRBV7-3
D gene: -
J gene: TRBJ2-5

CDR3 DNA: TGTGCCACCAGAAGGGACATAACGTCCTACGAGCAGTACTTC
CDR3 protein: CATRRDITSYEQYF
clone size: -
V gene: TRBV15
D gene: -
J gene: TRBJ2-7

CDR3 DNA: TGTGCCGCAAAGGGACAGGGTATCCAAGAGACCCAGTACTTC
CDR3 protein: CAAKGQGIQETQYF
clone size: -
V gene: TRBV15
D gene: TRBD1
J gene: TRBJ2-5

CDR3 DNA: TGCGCCAGCAGCTTGTCGCCTCCCAGCTCCTACGAGCAGTACTTC
CDR3 protein: CASSLSPPSSYEQYF
clone size: -
V gene: TRBV5-1
D gene: -
J gene: TRBJ2-7

CDR3 DNA: TGTGCCAGCAGCTTGAGGTTGGGTGCAACTAATGAAAAACTGTTTTTT
CDR3 protein: CASSLRLGATNEKLFF
clone size: -
V gene: TRBV7-2
D gene: -
J gene: TRBJ1-4

CDR3 DNA: TGTGCCAGCAGTTCAGAGCGTGAAGCTTTCTTT
CDR3 protein: CASSSEREAFF
clone size: -
V gene: TRBV7-9
D gene: -
J gene: TRBJ1-1

CDR3 DNA: TGTGCCAGCAGTCCGTTCAGGCCGAACACTGAAGCTTTCTTT
CDR3 protein: CASSPFRPNTEAFF
clone size: -
V gene: TRBV2
D gene: -
J gene: TRBJ1-1

CDR3 DNA: TGCAGCGTTGAATCGGGGGAGCAGTACTTC
CDR3 protein: CSVESGEQYF
clone size: -
V gene: TRBV29-1
D gene: -
J gene: TRBJ2-7

CDR3 DNA: TGCGCCAGCAGCTTGTTTTCGCAGGGGGCTTACAATGAGCAGTTCTTC
CDR3 protein: CASSLFSQGAYNEQFF
clone size: -
V gene: TRBV5-1
D gene: TRBD1
J gene: TRBJ2-1

CDR3 DNA: TGTGCCAGCGCCGACACCAGCGGGGAGCTGTTTTTT
CDR3 protein: CASADTSGELFF
clone size: -
V gene: TRBV28
D gene: -
J gene: TRBJ2-2

CDR3 DNA: TGTGCCAGCAGAGGAGATGGGGAGCTGTTTTTT
CDR3 protein: CASRGDGELFF
clone size: -
V gene: TRBV9
D gene: -
J gene: TRBJ2-2

CDR3 DNA: TGTGCCAGCTGGACAGGGTGGGAGCAGTTCTTC
CDR3 protein: CASWTGWEQFF
clone size: -
V gene: TRBV19
D gene: TRBD1
J gene: TRBJ2-1

CDR3 DNA: TGTGCCAGTAGTCTCCCCTACGAGCAGTACTTC
CDR3 protein: CASSLPYEQYF
clone size: -
V gene: TRBV19
D gene: -
J gene: TRBJ2-7

CDR3 DNA: TGCAGCGTGATTGGGTTGTCTAGCGGGGGGACCTACAATGAGCAGTTCTTC
CDR3 protein: CSVIGLSSGGTYNEQFF
clone size: -
V gene: TRBV29-1
D gene: TRBD2
J gene: TRBJ2-1

CDR3 DNA: TGTGCCAGCAGCGCCCCCACCGGGGCCCAGTACTTC
CDR3 protein: CASSAPTGAQYF
clone size: -
V gene: TRBV11-2
D gene: -
J gene: TRBJ2-5

CDR3 DNA: TGTGCCAGCGGACCGGGGGGCGCGGACACCGGGGAGCTGTTTTTT
CDR3 protein: CASGPGGADTGELFF
clone size: few
V gene: TRBV4-2
D gene: -
J gene: TRBJ2-2

CDR3 DNA: TGCGCCAGCAGCCTCGGGACAGATTATGGCTACACCTTC
CDR3 protein: CASSLGTDYGYTF
clone size: -
V gene: TRBV5-1
D gene: TRBD1
J gene: TRBJ1-2

CDR3 DNA: TGCAGCGTTGAAGTGGTAGAATCGGGCATTCAGTACTTC
CDR3 protein: CSVEVVESGIQYF
clone size: -
V gene: TRBV29-1
D gene: -
J gene: TRBJ2-4

CDR3 DNA: TGTGCCAGCAGCTTAGCAGGCGGAGGAACGCAGTATTTT
CDR3 protein: CASSLAGGGTQYF
clone size: -
V gene: TRBV7-9
D gene: -
J gene: TRBJ2-3

CDR3 DNA: TGTGCCAGCAGCTTAGGTATTTACTCCTACGAGCAGTACTTC
CDR3 protein: CASSLGIYSYEQYF
clone size: -
V gene: TRBV7-8
D gene: -
J gene: TRBJ2-7